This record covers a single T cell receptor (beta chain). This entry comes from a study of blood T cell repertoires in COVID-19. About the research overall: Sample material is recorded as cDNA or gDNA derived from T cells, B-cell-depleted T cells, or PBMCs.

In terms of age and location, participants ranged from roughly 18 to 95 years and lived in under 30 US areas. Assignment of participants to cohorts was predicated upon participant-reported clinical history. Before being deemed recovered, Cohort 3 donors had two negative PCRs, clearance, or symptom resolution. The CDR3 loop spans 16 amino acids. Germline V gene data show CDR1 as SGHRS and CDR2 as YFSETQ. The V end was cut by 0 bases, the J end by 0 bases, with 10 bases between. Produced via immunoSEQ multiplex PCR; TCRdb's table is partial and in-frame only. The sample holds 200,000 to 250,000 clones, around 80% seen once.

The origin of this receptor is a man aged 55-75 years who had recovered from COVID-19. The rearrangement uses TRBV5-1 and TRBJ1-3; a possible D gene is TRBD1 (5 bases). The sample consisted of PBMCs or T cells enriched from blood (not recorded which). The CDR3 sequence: CASSLGRVASGNTIYF. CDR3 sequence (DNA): TGCGCCAGCAGCTTGGGCAGGGTGGCCTCTGGAAACACCATATATTTT.